Presented here are 6 T cell receptor beta chains from one specimen sequenced in a study of PD-1 blockade in classical Hodgkin lymphoma. Only in-frame clones appear in the TCRdb table, and some are missing; sequencing was by immunoSEQ multiplex PCR. The data contain 35,000 to 50,000 clones, 66% of them singletons. The time point denotes: cycle 4 day 1 (C4D1), after six to seven weeks of nivolumab. Brentuximab vedotin exposure varied among the patients, all of whom had relapsed after autologous stem cell transplantation. The sequences come from peripheral blood mononuclear cells (PBMCs), collected before the fourth cycle of nivolumab. The receptors derive from a human donor with classical Hodgkin lymphoma.

The chain carries TRBV6-1 and TRBJ1-2; D uncertain. V was pared by 10 bases and J by 8 bases, with 23 bases between. Germline CDR1 and CDR2: MNHNS and SASEGT. There are 14 residues in the CDR3. The CDR3 loop reads CATRGETFSGGYTF. The CDR3 nucleotides read TGTGCCACCCGGGGAGAGACGTTTTCTGGGGGCTACACCTTC.

This rearrangement joins TRBV6-1 to TRBJ1-4; weak D call: TRBD1 (5 bases). The V end lost 1 base, the J end lost 0 bases, and 9 bases lay between the germline ends. The V gene's germline CDR1 is MNHNS and CDR2 SASEGT. The CDR3 contains 16 residues. The CDR3 bases are TGTGCCAGCAGTGAAGTCCCAGGGCCAACTAATGAAAAACTGTTTTTT. Residues: CASSEVPGPTNEKLFF.

This chain links TRBV7-2 with TRBJ2-7; TRBD1 aligns across 7 bases. This CDR3 comprises 15 residues. Germline CDR1 reads SGHTA; CDR2 reads FQGNSA. The J segment lost 3 bases and the V segment lost 5 bases, leaving 10 bases of the junction unmatched. The CDR3 reads CASSEDRVGGYEQYF. As DNA, the CDR3 is TGTGCCAGCAGCGAAGACAGGGTGGGTGGCTACGAGCAGTACTTC.

The chain couples TRBV9 to TRBJ2-1, with a possible D match to TRBD2 (7 bases). V was clipped by 2 bases and J by 2 bases, with 11 bases between them. Germline V gene lookup returns CDR1 SGDLS and CDR2 YYNGEE. The CDR3 has 15 residues. CDR3 amino acids: CASSVGGGPYNEQFF. In nucleotides, the CDR3 is TGTGCCAGCAGCGTTGGCGGGGGCCCCTACAATGAGCAGTTCTTC.

The chain couples TRBV27 to TRBJ1-2; tentatively, D is TRBD1 (6 bases). Germline V gene sequence: CDR1 MNHEY, CDR2 SMNVEV (reference sequence). Trimming stripped 2 bases from V and 5 bases from J, with 15 bases between. The CDR3 sequence is 15 residues long. For the CDR3, the DNA is TGTGCCAGCAGTTTAAGATCCGAGACAGGATATGGCTACACCTTC. This translates into CASSLRSETGYGYTF.

The V call is TRBV19, the J call TRBJ2-5; the match to TRBD2 covers 7 bases. Trimming cost V 6 bases and J 2 bases; bases outside gene matches: 6. This CDR3 region has 14 residues. Per the germline V gene, CDR1 is LNHDA and CDR2 is SQIVND (reference sequence). This CDR3 reads CASRKLARQETQYF. CDR3 DNA: TGTGCCAGTAGAAAACTAGCGCGACAAGAGACCCAGTACTTC. Full variable domain (remainder filled in from reference TRBV19 and TRBJ2-5): DGGITQSPKYLFRKEGQNVTLSCEQNLNHDAMYWYRQDPGQGLRLIYYSQIVNDFQKGDIAEGYSVSREKKESFPLTVTSAQKNPTAFYLCASRKLARQETQYFGPGTRLLVL.